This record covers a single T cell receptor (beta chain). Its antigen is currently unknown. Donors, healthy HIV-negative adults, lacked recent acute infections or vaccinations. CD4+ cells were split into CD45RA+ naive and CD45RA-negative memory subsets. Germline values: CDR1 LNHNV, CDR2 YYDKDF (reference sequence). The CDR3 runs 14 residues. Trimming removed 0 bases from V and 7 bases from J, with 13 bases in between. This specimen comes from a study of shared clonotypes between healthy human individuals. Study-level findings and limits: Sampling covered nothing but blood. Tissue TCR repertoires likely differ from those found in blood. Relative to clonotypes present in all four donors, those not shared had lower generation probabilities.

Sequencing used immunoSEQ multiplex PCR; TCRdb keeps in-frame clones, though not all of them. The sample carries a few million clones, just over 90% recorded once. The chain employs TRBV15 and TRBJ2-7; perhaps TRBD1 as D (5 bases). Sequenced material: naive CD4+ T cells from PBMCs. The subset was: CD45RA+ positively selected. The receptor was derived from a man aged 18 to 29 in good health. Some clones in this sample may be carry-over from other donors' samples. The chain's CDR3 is CATSRDSRVGEQYF. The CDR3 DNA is TGTGCCACCAGCAGAGATTCCAGGGTTGGTGAGCAGTACTTC.